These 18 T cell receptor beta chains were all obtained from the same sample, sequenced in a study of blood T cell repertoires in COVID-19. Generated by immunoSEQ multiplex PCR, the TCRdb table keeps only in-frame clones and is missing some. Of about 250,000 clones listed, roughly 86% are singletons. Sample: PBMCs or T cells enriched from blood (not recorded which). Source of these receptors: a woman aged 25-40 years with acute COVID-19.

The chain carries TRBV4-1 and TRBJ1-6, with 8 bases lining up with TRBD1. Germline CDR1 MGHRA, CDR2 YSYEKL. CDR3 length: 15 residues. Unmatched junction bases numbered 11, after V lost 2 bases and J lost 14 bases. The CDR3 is CASSQQTGTGISLHF. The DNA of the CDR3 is TGCGCCAGCAGCCAACAAACCGGGACAGGCATATCCCTCCACTTT.

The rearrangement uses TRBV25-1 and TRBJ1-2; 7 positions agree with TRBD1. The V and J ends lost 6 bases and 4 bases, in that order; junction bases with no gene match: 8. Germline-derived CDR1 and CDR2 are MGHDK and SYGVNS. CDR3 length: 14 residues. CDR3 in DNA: TGTGCCAGCAGCGTAGGGACAGTGGCCTATGGCTACACCTTC. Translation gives CASSVGTVAYGYTF.

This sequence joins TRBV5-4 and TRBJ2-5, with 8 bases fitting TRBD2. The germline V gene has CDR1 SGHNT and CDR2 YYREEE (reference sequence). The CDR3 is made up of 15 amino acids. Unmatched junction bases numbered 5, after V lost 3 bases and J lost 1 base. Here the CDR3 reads CASSSGGESQETQYF. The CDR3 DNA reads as TGTGCCAGCAGCTCGGGGGGGGAAAGCCAAGAGACCCAGTACTTC. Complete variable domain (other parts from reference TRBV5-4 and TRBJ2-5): ETGVTQSPTHLIKTRGQQVTLRCSSQSGHNTVSWYQQALGQGPQFIFQYYREEENGRGNFPPRFSGLQFPNYSSELNVNALELDDSALYLCASSSGGESQETQYFGPGTRLLVL.

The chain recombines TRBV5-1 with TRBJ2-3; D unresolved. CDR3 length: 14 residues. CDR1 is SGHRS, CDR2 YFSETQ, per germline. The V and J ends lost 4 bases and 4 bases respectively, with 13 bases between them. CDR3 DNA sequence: TGCGCCAGCAGCGAGGCCGACTGGGCAGATACGCAGTATTTT. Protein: CASSEADWADTQYF.

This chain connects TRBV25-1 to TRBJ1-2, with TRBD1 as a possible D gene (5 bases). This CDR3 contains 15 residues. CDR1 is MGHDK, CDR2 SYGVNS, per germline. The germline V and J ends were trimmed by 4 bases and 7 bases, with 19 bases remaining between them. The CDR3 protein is CASSARMAREGGYTF. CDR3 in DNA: TGTGCCAGCAGTGCCCGAATGGCCAGGGAGGGTGGCTACACCTTC.

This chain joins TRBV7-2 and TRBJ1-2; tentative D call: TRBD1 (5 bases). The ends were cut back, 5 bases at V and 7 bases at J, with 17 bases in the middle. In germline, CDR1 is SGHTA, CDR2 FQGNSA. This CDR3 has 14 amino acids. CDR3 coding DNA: TGTGCCAGCAGCCAGGCCCGGCAGGGCGGTGGCTACACCTTC. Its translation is CASSQARQGGGYTF.

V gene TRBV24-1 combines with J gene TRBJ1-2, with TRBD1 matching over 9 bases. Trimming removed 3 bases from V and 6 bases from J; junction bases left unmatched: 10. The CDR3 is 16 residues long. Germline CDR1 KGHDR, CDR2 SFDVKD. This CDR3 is CATSDPSSGTGNGYTF. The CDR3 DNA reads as TGTGCCACCAGTGATCCCTCTTCCGGGACAGGGAATGGCTACACCTTC.

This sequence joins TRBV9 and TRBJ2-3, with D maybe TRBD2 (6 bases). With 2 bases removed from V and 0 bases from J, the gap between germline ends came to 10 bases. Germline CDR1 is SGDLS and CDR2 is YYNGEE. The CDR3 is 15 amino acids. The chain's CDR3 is CASSVGGASTDTQYF. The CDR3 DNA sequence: TGTGCCAGCAGCGTTGGCGGGGCTAGCACAGATACGCAGTATTTT.

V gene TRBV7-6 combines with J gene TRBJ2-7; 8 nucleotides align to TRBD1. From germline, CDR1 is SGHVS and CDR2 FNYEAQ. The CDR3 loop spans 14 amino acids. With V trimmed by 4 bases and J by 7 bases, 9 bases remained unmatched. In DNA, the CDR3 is TGTGCCAGCAGCTCGACAGGGGCCCTAGGGGAGCAGTACTTC. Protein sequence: CASSSTGALGEQYF.

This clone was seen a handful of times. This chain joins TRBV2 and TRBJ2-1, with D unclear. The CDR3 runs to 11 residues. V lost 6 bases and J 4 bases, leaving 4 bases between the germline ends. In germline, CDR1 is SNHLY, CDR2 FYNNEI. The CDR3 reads CASSRYNEQFF. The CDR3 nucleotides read TGTGCCAGCAGCAGATACAATGAGCAGTTCTTC. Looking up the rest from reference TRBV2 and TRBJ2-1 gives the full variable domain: EPEVTQTPSHQVTQMGQEVILRCVPISNHLYFYWYRQILGQKVEFLVSFYNNEISEKSEIFDDQFSVERPDGSNFTLKIRSTKLEDSAMYFCASSRYNEQFFGPGTRLTVL.

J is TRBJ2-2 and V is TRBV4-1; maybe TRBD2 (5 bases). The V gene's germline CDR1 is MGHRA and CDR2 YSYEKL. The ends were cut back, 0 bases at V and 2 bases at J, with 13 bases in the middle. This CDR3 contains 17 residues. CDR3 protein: CASSQELVLANTGELFF. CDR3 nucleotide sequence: TGCGCCAGCAGCCAAGAGTTGGTGCTAGCTAACACCGGGGAGCTGTTTTTT.

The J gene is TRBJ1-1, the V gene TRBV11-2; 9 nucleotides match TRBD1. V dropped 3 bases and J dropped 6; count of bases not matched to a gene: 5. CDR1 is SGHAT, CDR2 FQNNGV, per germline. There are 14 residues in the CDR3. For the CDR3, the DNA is TGTGCCAGCAGCTTGACCGGGACAGGGTCTGAAGCTTTCTTT. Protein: CASSLTGTGSEAFF. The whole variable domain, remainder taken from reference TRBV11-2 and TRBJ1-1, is EAGVAQSPRYKIIEKRQSVAFWCNPISGHATLYWYQQILGQGPKLLIQFQNNGVVDDSQLPKDRFSAERLKGVDSTLKIQPAKLEDSAVYLCASSLTGTGSEAFFGQGTRLTVV.

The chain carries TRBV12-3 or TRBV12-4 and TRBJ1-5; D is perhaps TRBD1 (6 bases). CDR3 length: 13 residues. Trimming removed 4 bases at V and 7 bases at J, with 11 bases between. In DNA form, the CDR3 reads TGTGCCAGCAGTTGGACAGTAGGCCAGCCCCAGCATTTT. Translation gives CASSWTVGQPQHF.

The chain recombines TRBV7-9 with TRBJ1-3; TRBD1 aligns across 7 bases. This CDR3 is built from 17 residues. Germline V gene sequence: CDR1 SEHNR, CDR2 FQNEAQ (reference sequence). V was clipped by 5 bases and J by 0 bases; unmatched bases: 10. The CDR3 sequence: CASSPRTGLSSGNTIYF. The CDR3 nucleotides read TGTGCCAGCAGCCCGAGGACAGGACTCAGCTCTGGAAACACCATATATTTT.

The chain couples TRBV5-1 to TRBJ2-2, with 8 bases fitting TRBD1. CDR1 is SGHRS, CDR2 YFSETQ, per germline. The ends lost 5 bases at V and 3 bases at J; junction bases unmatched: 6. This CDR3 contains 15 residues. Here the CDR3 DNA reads TGCGCCAGCAGTCCGGACAGGGTCGACACCGGGGAGCTGTTTTTT. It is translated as CASSPDRVDTGELFF. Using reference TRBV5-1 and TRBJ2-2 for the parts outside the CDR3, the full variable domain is KAGVTQTPRYLIKTRGQQVTLSCSPISGHRSVSWYQQTPGQGLQFLFEYFSETQRNKGNFPGRFSGRQFSNSRSEMNVSTLELGDSALYLCASSPDRVDTGELFFGEGSRLTVL.

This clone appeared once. The DNA of the CDR3 is TGTGCCAGCAGTAACCAGGGGTTCTACGAGCAGTACTTC. Protein product: CASSNQGFYEQYF. This sequence joins TRBV6-5 and TRBJ2-7; D may be TRBD1 (6 bases). The germline gives CDR1 MNHEY, CDR2 SVGAGI. CDR3 size: 13 residues. V was cut by 5 bases and J by 3 bases, with 11 bases left in between.

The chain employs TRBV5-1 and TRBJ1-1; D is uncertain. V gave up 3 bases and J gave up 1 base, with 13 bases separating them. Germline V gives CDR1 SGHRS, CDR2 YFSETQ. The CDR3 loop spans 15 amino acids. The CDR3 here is CASSSEQPPNTEAFF. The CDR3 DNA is TGCGCCAGCAGCTCGGAACAGCCCCCGAACACTGAAGCTTTCTTT.

CDR3 sequence reads: CASSEIGVGQPQHF. DNA for the CDR3: TGTGCCAGCAGTGAAATAGGGGTAGGGCAGCCCCAGCATTTT. The gene calls are TRBV2 and TRBJ1-5, with a tentative D call TRBD1 (5 bases). Germline V gene lookup returns CDR1 SNHLY and CDR2 FYNNEI. The V and J ends lost 2 bases and 7 bases respectively, with 12 bases between them. This CDR3 comprises 14 residues.